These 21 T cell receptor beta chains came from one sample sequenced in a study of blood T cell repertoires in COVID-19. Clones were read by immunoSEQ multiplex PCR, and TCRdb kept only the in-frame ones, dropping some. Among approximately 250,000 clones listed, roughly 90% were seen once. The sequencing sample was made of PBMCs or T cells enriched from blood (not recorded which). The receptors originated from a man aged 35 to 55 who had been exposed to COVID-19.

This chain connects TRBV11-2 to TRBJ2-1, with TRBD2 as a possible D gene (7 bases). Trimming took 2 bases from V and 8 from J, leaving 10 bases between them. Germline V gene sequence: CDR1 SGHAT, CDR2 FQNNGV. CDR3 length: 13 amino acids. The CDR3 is CASSLRGGDEQFF. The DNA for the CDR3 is TGTGCCAGCAGCTTAAGGGGGGGGGATGAGCAGTTCTTC. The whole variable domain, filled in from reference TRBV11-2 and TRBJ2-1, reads EAGVAQSPRYKIIEKRQSVAFWCNPISGHATLYWYQQILGQGPKLLIQFQNNGVVDDSQLPKDRFSAERLKGVDSTLKIQPAKLEDSAVYLCASSLRGGDEQFFGPGTRLTVL.

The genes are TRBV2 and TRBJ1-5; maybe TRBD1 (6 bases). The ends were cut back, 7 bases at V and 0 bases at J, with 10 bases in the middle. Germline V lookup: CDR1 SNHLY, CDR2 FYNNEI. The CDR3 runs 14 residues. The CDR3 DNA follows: TGTGCCAGCAACCTACAGGGTAGCAATCAGCCCCAGCATTTT. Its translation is CASNLQGSNQPQHF.

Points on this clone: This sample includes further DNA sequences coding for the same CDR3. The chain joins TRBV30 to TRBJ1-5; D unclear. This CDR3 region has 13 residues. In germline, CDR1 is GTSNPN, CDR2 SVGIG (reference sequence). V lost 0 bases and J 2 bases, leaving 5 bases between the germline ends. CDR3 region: CAWSVSGNQPQHF. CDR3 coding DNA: TGTGCCTGGAGTGTATCTGGCAATCAGCCCCAGCATTTT.

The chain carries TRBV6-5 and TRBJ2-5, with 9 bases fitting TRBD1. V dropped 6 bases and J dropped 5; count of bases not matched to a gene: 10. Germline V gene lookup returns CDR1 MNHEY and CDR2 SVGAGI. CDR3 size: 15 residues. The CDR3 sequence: CASRNFRDRDETQYF. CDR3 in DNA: TGTGCCAGCAGGAACTTCCGGGACAGGGATGAGACCCAGTACTTC.

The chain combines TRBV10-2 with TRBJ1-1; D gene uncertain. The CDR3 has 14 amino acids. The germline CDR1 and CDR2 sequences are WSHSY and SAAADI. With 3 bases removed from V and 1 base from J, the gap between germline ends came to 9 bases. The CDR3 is CASSDRGGNTEAFF. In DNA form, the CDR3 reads TGCGCCAGCAGTGATCGCGGCGGGAACACTGAAGCTTTCTTT.

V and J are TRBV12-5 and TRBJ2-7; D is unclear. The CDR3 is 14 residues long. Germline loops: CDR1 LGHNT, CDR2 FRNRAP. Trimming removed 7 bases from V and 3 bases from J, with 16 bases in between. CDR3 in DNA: TGTGCTAGTGCCACAACCGGGTTTCGCTACGAGCAGTACTTC. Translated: CASATTGFRYEQYF.

CDR3 sequence (DNA): TGTGCCAGCAGCTTGGGACTGCCCTCCTACGAGCAGTACTTC. This codes for CASSLGLPSYEQYF. V usage is TRBV5-6 and J usage is TRBJ2-7; D call uncertain. With 0 bases removed from V and 0 bases from J, the gap between germline ends came to 7 bases. There are 14 residues in the CDR3. Per germline, CDR1 SGHDT and CDR2 YYEEEE.

CDR3: CASRERGSGTDTQYF. CDR3 sequence (DNA): TGTGCCAGCAGAGAAAGGGGGAGTGGCACAGATACGCAGTATTTT. The V gene is TRBV28, the J gene TRBJ2-3; perhaps TRBD1 as D (6 bases). V was trimmed by 6 bases and J by 1 base, leaving 14 bases between them. Germline values: CDR1 MDHEN, CDR2 SYDVKM. The CDR3 loop spans 15 amino acids.

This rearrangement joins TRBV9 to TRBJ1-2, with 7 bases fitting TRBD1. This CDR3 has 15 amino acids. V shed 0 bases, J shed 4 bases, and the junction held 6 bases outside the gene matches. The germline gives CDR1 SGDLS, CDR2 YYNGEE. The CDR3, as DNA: TGTGCCAGCAGCGTAGGGAGGGGGCTAGGCTATGGCTACACCTTC. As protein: CASSVGRGLGYGYTF.

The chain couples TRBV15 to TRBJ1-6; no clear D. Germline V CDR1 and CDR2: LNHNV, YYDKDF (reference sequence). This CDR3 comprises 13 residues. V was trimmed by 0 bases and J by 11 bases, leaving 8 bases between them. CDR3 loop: CATSRERGPPLHF. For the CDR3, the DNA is TGTGCCACCAGCAGAGAGCGAGGGCCACCCCTCCACTTT.

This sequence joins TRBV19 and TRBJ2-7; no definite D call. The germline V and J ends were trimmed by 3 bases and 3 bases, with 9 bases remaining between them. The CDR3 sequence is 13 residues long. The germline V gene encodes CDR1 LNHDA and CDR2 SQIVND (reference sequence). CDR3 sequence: CASSIGLVYEQYF. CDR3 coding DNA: TGTGCCAGTAGTATCGGTCTAGTCTACGAGCAGTACTTC.

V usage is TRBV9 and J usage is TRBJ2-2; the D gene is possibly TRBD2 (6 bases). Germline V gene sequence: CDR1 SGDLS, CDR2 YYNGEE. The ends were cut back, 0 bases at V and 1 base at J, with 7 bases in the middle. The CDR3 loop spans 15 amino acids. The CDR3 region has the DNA TGTGCCAGCAGCGTAGGCGGGGTGAACACCGGGGAGCTGTTTTTT. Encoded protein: CASSVGGVNTGELFF.

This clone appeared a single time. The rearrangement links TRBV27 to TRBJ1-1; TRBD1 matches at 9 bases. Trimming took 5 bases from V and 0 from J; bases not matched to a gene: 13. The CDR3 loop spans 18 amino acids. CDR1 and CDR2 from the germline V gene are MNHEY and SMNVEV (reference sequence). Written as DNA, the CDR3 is TGTGCCAGCAGTACCGACCGGGACAGGGACCTGATGAACACTGAAGCTTTCTTT. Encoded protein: CASSTDRDRDLMNTEAFF.

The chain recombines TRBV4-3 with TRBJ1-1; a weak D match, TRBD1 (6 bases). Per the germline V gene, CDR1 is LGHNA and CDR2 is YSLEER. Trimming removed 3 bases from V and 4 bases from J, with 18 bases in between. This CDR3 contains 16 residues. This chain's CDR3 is CASSHQWGTGSTEAFF. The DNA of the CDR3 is TGCGCCAGCAGCCACCAATGGGGCACAGGGTCCACTGAAGCTTTCTTT.

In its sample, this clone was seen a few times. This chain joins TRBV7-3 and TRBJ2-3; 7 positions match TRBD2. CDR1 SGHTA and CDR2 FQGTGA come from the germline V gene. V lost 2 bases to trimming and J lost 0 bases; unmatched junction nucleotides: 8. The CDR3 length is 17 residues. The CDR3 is CASSLLAGPGSTDTQYF. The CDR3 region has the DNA TGTGCCAGCAGCTTATTAGCGGGCCCTGGGAGCACAGATACGCAGTATTTT. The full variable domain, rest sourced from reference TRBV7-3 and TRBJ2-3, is GAGVSQTPSNKVTEKGKYVELRCDPISGHTALYWYRQSLGQGPEFLIYFQGTGAADDSGLPNDRFFAVRPEGSVSTLKIQRTERGDSAVYLCASSLLAGPGSTDTQYFGPGTRLTVL.

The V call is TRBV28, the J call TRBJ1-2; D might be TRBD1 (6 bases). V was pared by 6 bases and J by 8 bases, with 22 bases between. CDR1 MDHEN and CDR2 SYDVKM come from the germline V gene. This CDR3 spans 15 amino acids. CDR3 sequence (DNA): TGTGCCAGCAGCCGGCCCGTGGGACAACCTCGAGGCTACACCTTC. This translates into CASSRPVGQPRGYTF.

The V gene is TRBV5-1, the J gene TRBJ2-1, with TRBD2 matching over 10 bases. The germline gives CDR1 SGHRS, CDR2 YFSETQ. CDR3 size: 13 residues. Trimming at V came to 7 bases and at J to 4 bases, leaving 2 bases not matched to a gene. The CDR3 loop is CASGTSAYNEQFF. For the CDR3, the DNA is TGCGCCAGCGGGACTAGCGCTTACAATGAGCAGTTCTTC.

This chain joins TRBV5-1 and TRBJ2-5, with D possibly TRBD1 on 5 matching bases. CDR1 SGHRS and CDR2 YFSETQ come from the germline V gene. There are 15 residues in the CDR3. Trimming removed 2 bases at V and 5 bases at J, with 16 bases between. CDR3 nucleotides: TGCGCCAGCAGCTTTGGCACCCCAGGGTTGGAGACCCAGTACTTC. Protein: CASSFGTPGLETQYF.

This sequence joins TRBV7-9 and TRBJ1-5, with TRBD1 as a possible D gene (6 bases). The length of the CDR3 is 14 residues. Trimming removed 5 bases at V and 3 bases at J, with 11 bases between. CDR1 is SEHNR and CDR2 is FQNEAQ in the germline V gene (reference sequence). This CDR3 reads CASSVTGDNQPQHF. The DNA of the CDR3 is TGTGCCAGCAGCGTGACAGGTGACAATCAGCCCCAGCATTTT.

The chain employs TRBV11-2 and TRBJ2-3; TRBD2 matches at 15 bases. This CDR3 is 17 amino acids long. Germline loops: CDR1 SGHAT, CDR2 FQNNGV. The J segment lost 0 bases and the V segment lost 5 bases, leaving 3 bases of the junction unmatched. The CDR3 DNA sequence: TGTGCCAGCAGCCAAGGACTAGCGGGAGGGAGCACAGATACGCAGTATTTT. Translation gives CASSQGLAGGSTDTQYF.

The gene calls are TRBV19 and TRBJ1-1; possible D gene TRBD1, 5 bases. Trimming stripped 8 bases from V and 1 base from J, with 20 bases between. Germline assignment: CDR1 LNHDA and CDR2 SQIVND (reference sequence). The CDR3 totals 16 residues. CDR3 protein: CASLNRRWGSNTEAFF. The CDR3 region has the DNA TGTGCCAGTCTTAACAGGCGGTGGGGTTCGAACACTGAAGCTTTCTTT.